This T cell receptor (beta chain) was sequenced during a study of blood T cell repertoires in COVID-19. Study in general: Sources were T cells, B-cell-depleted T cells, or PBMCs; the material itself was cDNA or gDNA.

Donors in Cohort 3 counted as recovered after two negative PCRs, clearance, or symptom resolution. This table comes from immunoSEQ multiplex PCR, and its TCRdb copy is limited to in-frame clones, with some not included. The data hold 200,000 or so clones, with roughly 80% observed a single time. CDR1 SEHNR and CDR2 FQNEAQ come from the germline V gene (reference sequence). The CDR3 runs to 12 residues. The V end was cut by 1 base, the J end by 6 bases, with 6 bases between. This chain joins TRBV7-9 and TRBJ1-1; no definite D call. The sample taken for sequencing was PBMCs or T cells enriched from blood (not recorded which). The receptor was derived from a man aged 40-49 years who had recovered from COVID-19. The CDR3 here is CASSLVGPEAFF. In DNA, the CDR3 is TGTGCCAGCAGCTTAGTGGGCCCTGAAGCTTTCTTT.